Below, 10 T cell receptor beta chains from the same sample are listed, as sequenced in a study of T cells in Graves' hyperthyroidism and ophthalmopathy. Amplified TCR beta CDR3 regions derived from RNA transcripts. The primer set for the first-round RT-PCR of the TCR CDR3 was HTBI. TCRdb itself ran the multiplex PCR reads through MiXCR, one entry per CDR3 protein. The sample has approximately 330,000 distinct CDR3 sequences; 12% to 15% are singletons. Sequencing was carried out using blood. The receptors come from a woman in her 40s with Graves' ophthalmopathy.

In the case of this clonotype: A junction end diverges from the germline sequence, so it may reflect a read error. For the CDR3, the DNA is TGTGCCAGCGGGCAGGACGGCTCTGAAAACACCATATATTTT. Amino acid sequence: CASGQDGSENTIYF. The rearrangement joins TRBV7-8 to TRBJ1-3; D is undetermined. CDR1 and CDR2 (germline): SGHVS, FQNEAQ. The CDR3 is 14 amino acids.

Turning to this clonotype: A much larger clone differs by one base, so this may be a read error. V usage is TRBV20-1 and J usage is TRBJ1-1, with TRBD1 as a possible D gene (5 bases). The V and J ends lost 3 bases and 1 base respectively, with 9 bases between them. Germline V gene lookup returns CDR1 DFQATT and CDR2 SNEGSKA (reference sequence). The CDR3 loop spans 13 amino acids. CDR3 DNA: TGCAGTGCTAGCGGGGCTCCGAACACTGAAGCTTTCTTT. It specifies CSASGAPNTEAFF.

This clonotype was seen many times. J is TRBJ1-2 and V is TRBV11-2; no definite D call. The CDR3 sequence is 13 residues long. Germline CDR1 SGHAT, CDR2 FQNNGV. V shed 5 bases and J shed 5 bases, with 12 bases lying between them. As DNA, the CDR3 is TGTGCCAGCAGCCAAAACAGAGAGTATGGCTACACCTTC. It translates to CASSQNREYGYTF. Using reference TRBV11-2 and TRBJ1-2 for the parts outside the CDR3, the full variable domain is EAGVAQSPRYKIIEKRQSVAFWCNPISGHATLYWYQQILGQGPKLLIQFQNNGVVDDSQLPKDRFSAERLKGVDSTLKIQPAKLEDSAVYLCASSQNREYGYTFGSGTRLTVV.

The rearrangement links TRBV4-2 to TRBJ1-5; D possibly corresponds to TRBD1 (5 bases). The V and J ends lost 1 base and 6 bases respectively, with 13 bases between them. Germline CDR1 and CDR2: LGHNA and YNFKEQ. The CDR3 extends over 15 amino acids. Here the CDR3 reads CASSQVHKTGQPQHF. DNA for the CDR3: TGTGCCAGCAGCCAAGTCCATAAAACAGGTCAGCCCCAGCATTTT.

This clonotype was picked up many times. This sequence joins TRBV12-3 or TRBV12-4 and TRBJ2-7, with D hard to call. V dropped 3 bases and J dropped 3 bases, with 12 bases sitting between them. This CDR3 is 14 amino acids long. CDR3 residues: CASSFGGPDYEQYF. The CDR3 DNA sequence: TGTGCCAGCAGTTTCGGTGGGCCGGACTACGAGCAGTACTTC.

Many counts were recorded for this clonotype. The chain recombines TRBV19 with TRBJ1-1; the D is unclear. Germline loops: CDR1 LNHDA, CDR2 SQIVND (reference sequence). This CDR3 is built from 11 residues. V was trimmed by 9 bases and J by 4 bases, leaving 9 bases between them. This CDR3 reads CASQDFTEAFF. For the CDR3, the DNA is TGTGCCAGCCAGGACTTCACTGAAGCTTTCTTT. The variable domain in full, completed from reference TRBV19 and TRBJ1-1, reads DGGITQSPKYLFRKEGQNVTLSCEQNLNHDAMYWYRQDPGQGLRLIYYSQIVNDFQKGDIAEGYSVSREKKESFPLTVTSAQKNPTAFYLCASQDFTEAFFGQGTRLTVV.

The gene calls are TRBV20-1 and TRBJ2-7; 8 bases align to TRBD1. The CDR3 length is 18 residues. Germline assignment: CDR1 DFQATT and CDR2 SNEGSKA (reference sequence). V lost 3 bases to trimming and J lost 0 bases; unmatched junction nucleotides: 16. CDR3 bases: TGCAGTGCTAGGGGTCTGGGGAAAGGGACAGGAAGCTCCTACGAGCAGTACTTC. Encoded protein: CSARGLGKGTGSSYEQYF.

This clonotype was picked up a small number of times. The chain carries TRBV19 and TRBJ1-3; D might be TRBD1 (6 bases). Germline V CDR1 and CDR2: LNHDA, SQIVND (reference sequence). The CDR3 is made up of 14 amino acids. The germline V and J ends were trimmed by 3 bases and 8 bases, with 14 bases remaining between them. This chain's CDR3 is CASSINWGPDTIYF. The CDR3 coding sequence is TGTGCCAGTAGTATTAATTGGGGGCCGGACACCATATATTTT.

This clonotype has more than one count but fewer than ten. The V gene is TRBV20-1, the J gene TRBJ2-7; D not resolved. The V end lost 6 bases, the J end lost 4 bases, and 13 bases lay between the germline ends. Germline CDR1 and CDR2: DFQATT and SNEGSKA (reference sequence). This CDR3 contains 12 residues. The CDR3 loop is CSAEASSYEQYF. For the CDR3, the DNA is TGCAGTGCCGAAGCGTCTTCGTACGAGCAGTACTTC.

This clonotype came up many times. V usage is TRBV24-1 and J usage is TRBJ2-3; D might be TRBD1 (5 bases). The CDR3 spans 16 residues. Trimming left V 0 bases short and J 4 bases short, with 13 bases between. Germline V gives CDR1 KGHDR, CDR2 SFDVKD. The CDR3 bases are TGTGCCACCAGTGATTTGCAGGCAGGGCCCGCAGATACGCAGTATTTT. The encoded protein is CATSDLQAGPADTQYF.